Listed below are T cell receptor beta chains from one sample, sequenced in a study of cytomegalovirus exposure and HLA in healthy donors. Method: immunoSEQ multiplex PCR; TCRdb's copy keeps in-frame clones and lacks some. Of approximately 90,000 clones listed, roughly 80% are singletons. Sequencing was done on a sample of PBMCs. The receptors here all came from a middle-aged man in good health and CMV-seronegative. The CDR3 runs from the conserved cysteine through the conserved F or W. The D gene is left open where the match is weak. A row's size may be missing; if present it is once, few, many or a size class.

d_call j_call v_call clone_size cdr3_nt cdr3_aa
. TRBJ2-2 TRBV6-4 medium-sized TGTGCCAGCAGTGACTCTAGCACCGGGGAGCTGTTTTTT CASSDSSTGELFF
TRBD2 TRBJ2-3 TRBV9 once TGTGCCAGCAGCCCCCGGCCGACTAGCGGGGGGGGTGATACGCAGTATTTT CASSPRPTSGGGDTQYF
. TRBJ2-7 TRBV19 . TGTGCCAGTAGTACGGGGTCCTACGAGCAGTACTTC CASSTGSYEQYF
. TRBJ2-7 TRBV2 . TGTGCCAGCAGTGGGACATCTGGTCAAGGGACACGAGCAGTGGAGTACTTC CASSGTSGQGTRAVEYF
TRBD2 TRBJ2-5 TRBV19 . TGTGCCAGTAGTGTGGGGACTAGCGGGAACCAAGAGACCCAGTACTTC CASSVGTSGNQETQYF
TRBD2 TRBJ2-7 TRBV28 . TGTGCCAGCAGTCGGACTAGCGGGGGGGCCGAGTACGAGCAGTACTTC CASSRTSGGAEYEQYF
. TRBJ2-7 TRBV5-1 . TGCGCCAGCAGCTTGGCCCCAGGGCCAGCCTACGAGCAGTACTTC CASSLAPGPAYEQYF
. TRBJ2-5 TRBV9 . TGTGCCAGCAGCGTAGATGTGGGCTCGAGAGGGGAGACCCAGTACTTC CASSVDVGSRGETQYF
. TRBJ2-1 TRBV30 . TGTGCCTGGTCTCGGGACTCCTACAATGAGCAGTTCTTC CAWSRDSYNEQFF
TRBD1 TRBJ2-7 TRBV14 . TGTGCCAGCGAAAAACAGGGGTCCTACGAGCAGTACTTC CASEKQGSYEQYF
. TRBJ1-5 TRBV2 few TGTGCCAGCAGACGAAGGGCAGGGGAGAATCAGCCCCAGCATTTT CASRRRAGENQPQHF
. TRBJ2-7 TRBV11-2 . TGTGCCAGCAGCTTAGGCCCAGGGTTGGTTTACGAGCAGTACTTC CASSLGPGLVYEQYF
TRBD2 TRBJ2-3 TRBV27 . TGTGCCAGCAGTCCCGTTCGACTAGCGGGATTCACAGATACGCAGTATTTT CASSPVRLAGFTDTQYF
. TRBJ2-1 TRBV10-3 . TGTGCCACCTCGGTATTCGAGTATGAGCAGTTCTTC CATSVFEYEQFF
TRBD1 TRBJ1-1 TRBV28 . TGTGCCAGCAGGTACCGGGACAGGGTCACTGAAGCTTTCTTT CASRYRDRVTEAFF
TRBD1 TRBJ1-1 TRBV6-5 once TGTGCCAGCAGTTCCTGGGACAGGATGAACACTGAAGCTTTCTTT CASSSWDRMNTEAFF
TRBD1 TRBJ2-3 TRBV5-1 once TGCGCCAGCAGCTGGGGGACAGGGGCGATCACAGATACGCAGTATTTT CASSWGTGAITDTQYF
. TRBJ2-5 TRBV6-5 . TGTGCCAGCAGCCCCGGGGAGACCCAGTACTTC CASSPGETQYF
. TRBJ2-2 TRBV10-1 few TGCGCCAGCAGTGTTGGCAGGAACACCGGGGAGCTGTTTTTT CASSVGRNTGELFF
. TRBJ1-5 TRBV28 . TGTGCCACCACGGACAGAATCAATCAGCCCCAGCATTTT CATTDRINQPQHF
. TRBJ1-2 TRBV28 . TGTGCCAGCAGGCCGGGACACGTCGGATGGTATGGCTACACCTTC CASRPGHVGWYGYTF
TRBD1 TRBJ1-6 TRBV6-1 . TGTGCCAGCAGTAAAGGACAGGGTTCACCCCTCCACTTT CASSKGQGSPLHF